These 2 T cell receptor beta chains were sequenced from one sample in a study of cytomegalovirus exposure and HLA in healthy donors. Libraries were prepared by immunoSEQ multiplex PCR; TCRdb keeps only in-frame clonotypes and omits some of them. Of 60,000 to 90,000 clones listed, 90% to 95% are singletons. Sequenced sample: PBMCs. The source is a woman between 18 and 29 years old in good health and CMV-seronegative.

The chain uses TRBV19 and TRBJ1-4; D is undetermined. There are 13 residues in the CDR3. Germline CDR1 LNHDA, CDR2 SQIVND (reference sequence). V was clipped by 6 bases and J by 0 bases, with 5 bases between them. The chain's CDR3 is CASRTATNEKLFF. The DNA for the CDR3 is TGTGCCAGTAGAACAGCAACTAATGAAAAACTGTTTTTT.

Here the CDR3 DNA reads TGTGCCTGGAGTGCCGGGACAGGGTACAATGAGCAGTTCTTC. It specifies CAWSAGTGYNEQFF. This rearrangement joins TRBV30 to TRBJ2-1; 9 bases fit TRBD1. The CDR3 has 14 residues. Germline assignment: CDR1 GTSNPN and CDR2 SVGIG (reference sequence). V was pared by 1 base and J by 4 bases, with 2 bases of the junction left unmatched.